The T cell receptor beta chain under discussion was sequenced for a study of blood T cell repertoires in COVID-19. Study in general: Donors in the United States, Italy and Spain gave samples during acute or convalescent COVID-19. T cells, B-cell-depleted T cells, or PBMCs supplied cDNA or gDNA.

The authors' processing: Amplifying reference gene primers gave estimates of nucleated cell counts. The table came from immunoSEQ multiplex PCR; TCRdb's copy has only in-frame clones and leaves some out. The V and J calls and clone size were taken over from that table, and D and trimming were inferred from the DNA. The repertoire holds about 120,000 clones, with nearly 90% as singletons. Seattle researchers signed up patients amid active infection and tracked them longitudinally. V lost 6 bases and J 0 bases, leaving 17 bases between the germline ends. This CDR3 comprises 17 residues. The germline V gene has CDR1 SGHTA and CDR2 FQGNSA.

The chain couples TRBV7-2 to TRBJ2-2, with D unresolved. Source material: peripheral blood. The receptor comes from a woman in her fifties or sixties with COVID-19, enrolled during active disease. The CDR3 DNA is TGTGCCAGCAGACCACCCGGTTTTATAACGAACACCGGGGAGCTGTTTTTT. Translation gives CASRPPGFITNTGELFF.